One and the same sample provided the 8 T cell receptor beta chains below, sequenced in a study of CD8 T cells in ankylosing spondylitis. Via MiXCR, TCRdb re-called the 5' RACE reads, giving one row per CDR3 protein. This sample yields some 220,000 distinct CDR3 sequences, of which roughly a tenth are seen a single time; around 2.6% belongs to the top ten. The source material was blood, either unsorted or a sorted T cell fraction (not recorded which). The receptors here all came from a male donor with ankylosing spondylitis or in good health (not recorded which).

This clonotype was counted many times. The CDR3 loop reads CSAQQGVATGELFF. The CDR3, as DNA: TGCAGCGCCCAACAGGGGGTAGCCACCGGGGAGCTGTTTTTT. The chain uses TRBV29-1 and TRBJ2-2, with TRBD1 matching over 8 bases. V lost 7 bases, J lost 4 bases, and 8 bases stayed unmatched. Germline V gives CDR1 SQVTM, CDR2 ANQGSEA. CDR3 length: 14 residues.

This clonotype was picked up many times. The chain is built from TRBV12-3 or TRBV12-4 and TRBJ2-3; TRBD2 matches at 10 bases. V lost 5 bases, J lost 1 base, and 6 bases stayed unmatched. This CDR3 comprises 16 residues. The CDR3 sequence is CASSPTSGVRTDTQYF. In DNA, the CDR3 is TGTGCCAGCAGTCCTACTAGCGGGGTCCGCACAGATACGCAGTATTTT.

This clonotype occurred many times. The rearrangement uses TRBV7-9 and TRBJ1-6; possible D gene TRBD1, 6 bases. Germline loops: CDR1 SEHNR, CDR2 FQNEAQ (reference sequence). Trimming left V 5 bases short and J 8 bases short, with 16 bases between. The CDR3 has 15 residues. The CDR3 spells CASSTEGGADSPLHF. The CDR3 bases are TGTGCCAGCAGCACCGAGGGGGGCGCGGATTCACCCCTCCACTTT.

This clonotype was observed at least ten times. The chain recombines TRBV5-1 with TRBJ2-6; perhaps TRBD1 as D (6 bases). Per germline, CDR1 SGHRS and CDR2 YFSETQ. V gave up 5 bases and J gave up 4 bases, with 25 bases separating them. The CDR3 extends over 19 amino acids. The CDR3: CASSGDLTGPSRGANVLTF. CDR3 DNA sequence: TGCGCCAGCAGTGGGGACCTGACAGGCCCTTCAAGAGGGGCCAACGTCCTGACTTTC.

The J gene is TRBJ2-3, the V gene TRBV10-3; the D is unclear. CDR3 length: 13 residues. V lost 0 bases to trimming and J lost 7 bases, with 8 bases between them. Germline CDR1 reads ENHRY; CDR2 reads SYGVKD. In nucleotides, the CDR3 is TGTGCCATCAGTGAGTCGACCGTTTATACGCAGTATTTT. As protein: CAISESTVYTQYF.

This clonotype has ten or more counts. The rearrangement uses TRBV5-1 and TRBJ2-3; possibly TRBD1 for D (6 bases). The CDR3 sequence is 14 residues long. V was trimmed by 1 base and J by 3 bases, leaving 9 bases between them. Germline lookup yields CDR1 SGHRS and CDR2 YFSETQ. CDR3 in DNA: TGCGCCAGCAGCTTGTTCCAGGGGACAGATACGCAGTATTTT. Protein sequence: CASSLFQGTDTQYF.

This clonotype has at least ten counts. J is TRBJ2-3 and V is TRBV20-1; D is ambiguous. CDR1 is DFQATT and CDR2 is SNEGSKA in the germline V gene (reference sequence). There are 12 residues in the CDR3. With 6 bases removed from V and 12 bases from J, the gap between germline ends came to 19 bases. Written as DNA, the CDR3 is TGCAGTGCCCCGGACCCGTCTGATTTTCAGTATTTT. Amino acids: CSAPDPSDFQYF.

The table lists this clonotype with many counts. The rearrangement links TRBV6-1 to TRBJ2-3; no firm D call. The CDR3 consists of 13 residues. Looked up from germline, CDR1 is MNHNS and CDR2 is SASEGT. Trimming took off 4 bases at V and 3 bases at J, with 8 bases between the two ends. The CDR3 DNA reads TGTGCCAGCAGTGCTACAGCGACAGATACGCAGTATTTT. It translates to CASSATATDTQYF.